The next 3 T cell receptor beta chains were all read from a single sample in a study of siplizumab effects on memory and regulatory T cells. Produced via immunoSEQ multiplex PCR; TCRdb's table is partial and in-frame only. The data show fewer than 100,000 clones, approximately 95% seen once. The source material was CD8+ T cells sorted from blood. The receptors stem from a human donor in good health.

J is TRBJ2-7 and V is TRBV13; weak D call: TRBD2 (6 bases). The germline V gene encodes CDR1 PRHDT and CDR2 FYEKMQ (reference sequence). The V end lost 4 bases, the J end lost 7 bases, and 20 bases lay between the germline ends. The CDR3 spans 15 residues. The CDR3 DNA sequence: TGTGCCAGCAGCTCAGGGACTGGGCCTCGGGAGGAGCAGTACTTC. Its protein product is CASSSGTGPREEQYF.

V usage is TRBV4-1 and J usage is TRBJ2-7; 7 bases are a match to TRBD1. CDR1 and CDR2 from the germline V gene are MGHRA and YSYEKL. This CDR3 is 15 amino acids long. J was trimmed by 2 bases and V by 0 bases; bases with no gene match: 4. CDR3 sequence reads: CASSQEAGTAYEQYF. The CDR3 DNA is TGCGCCAGCAGCCAAGAGGCCGGGACAGCCTACGAGCAGTACTTC.

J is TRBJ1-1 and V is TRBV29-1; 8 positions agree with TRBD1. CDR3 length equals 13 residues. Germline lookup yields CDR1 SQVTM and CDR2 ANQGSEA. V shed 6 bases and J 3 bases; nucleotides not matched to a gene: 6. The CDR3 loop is CSVRGQEYTEAFF. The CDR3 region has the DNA TGCAGCGTCCGGGGACAGGAATACACTGAAGCTTTCTTT.